Following are 18 T cell receptor beta chains from one sample sequenced in a study of neurological immune-mediated disorders. In TCRdb, the 5' RACE reads were re-called with MiXCR into one record per CDR3 protein. The sample holds tens of thousands of distinct CDR3 sequences; 3.8% are singletons and the top ten take approximately 2.2%. Sequenced sample: PBMCs. All receptors come from a young man with multiple sclerosis.

In this sample, this clonotype turned up many times. This chain connects TRBV5-6 to TRBJ1-1, with a possible D match to TRBD1 (5 bases). V lost 4 bases, J lost 0 bases, and 10 bases lay in between. The CDR3 has 14 residues. Germline CDR1 reads SGHDT; CDR2 reads YYEEEE. The CDR3 region is CASSRDPMNTEAFF. DNA of the CDR3: TGTGCCAGCAGCCGGGACCCCATGAACACTGAAGCTTTCTTT.

The table lists this clonotype with many counts. This chain connects TRBV7-2 to TRBJ2-3; perhaps TRBD1 as D (5 bases). Germline V gene data show CDR1 as SGHTA and CDR2 as FQGNSA. CDR3 length: 12 residues. The V end was cut by 5 bases, the J end by 5 bases, with 8 bases between. The CDR3 DNA reads as TGTGCCAGCAGCGCCCAGGGAGATACGCAGTATTTT. Translation: CASSAQGDTQYF.

This clonotype was detected many times. The chain employs TRBV20-1 and TRBJ2-3, with 9 bases that match TRBD2. There are 14 residues in the CDR3. J was trimmed by 2 bases and V by 5 bases; bases with no gene match: 5. Germline V gene lookup returns CDR1 DFQATT and CDR2 SNEGSKA (reference sequence). The CDR3 DNA is TGCAGTGCTTTGCGGGGGGGCCCCACAGATACGCAGTATTTT. Its protein is CSALRGGPTDTQYF.

The chain employs TRBV15 and TRBJ2-1, with D perhaps assigned TRBD1 or TRBD2 (5 bases each). Trimming shortened V by 3 bases and J by 4 bases, and 10 bases separated the two germline ends. CDR3 length: 14 residues. Germline V lookup: CDR1 LNHNV, CDR2 YYDKDF (reference sequence). The CDR3 loop reads CATSRGVDYNEQFF. The CDR3 nucleotides are TGTGCCACCAGCAGGGGGGTCGATTACAATGAGCAGTTCTTC.

In this sample, this clonotype turned up a few times. This rearrangement joins TRBV3-1 to TRBJ2-5, with D possibly being TRBD2 (6 bases). V shed 0 bases and J shed 5 bases, with 10 bases lying between them. This CDR3 is built from 14 residues. Germline values: CDR1 LGHDT, CDR2 YNNKEL (reference sequence). In DNA form, the CDR3 reads TGTGCCAGCAGCCAAGAGGGACTTCAGGAGACCCAGTACTTC. Amino acid sequence: CASSQEGLQETQYF.

Ten or more counts support this clonotype. CDR3 sequence (DNA): TGCGCCAGCAGCGTACAGGGGGCAGACACTGAAGCTTTCTTT. Amino acids: CASSVQGADTEAFF. The chain recombines TRBV5-1 with TRBJ1-1; 9 bases line up with TRBD1. Trimming cost V 4 bases and J 3 bases; bases outside gene matches: 4. The CDR3 loop spans 14 amino acids. The germline CDR1 and CDR2 sequences are SGHRS and YFSETQ.

The CDR3, as DNA: TGTGCCAGCAGCACGGGACTAGCGGGGGGCTTACTGGCAGATACGCAGTATTTT. It yields the protein CASSTGLAGGLLADTQYF. The chain carries TRBV7-2 and TRBJ2-3, with 15 bases fitting TRBD2. Germline V CDR1 and CDR2: SGHTA, FQGNSA. The CDR3 has 18 amino acids. The V and J ends lost 5 bases and 4 bases, in that order; junction bases with no gene match: 10.

This clonotype has a count of ten or more. The rearrangement links TRBV12-3 or TRBV12-4 to TRBJ2-1, with 8 positions matching TRBD2. V gave up 3 bases and J gave up 5 bases; unmatched junction bases: 9. This CDR3 contains 16 residues. CDR3 nucleotide sequence: TGTGCCAGCAGTTTCGTGCCGGGACTAGGGGACAATGAGCAGTTCTTC. Translated, it gives CASSFVPGLGDNEQFF.

This chain uses TRBV5-1 with TRBJ2-5; 8 nucleotides align to TRBD1. The CDR3 has 13 residues. Germline lookup yields CDR1 SGHRS and CDR2 YFSETQ. The J segment lost 3 bases and the V segment lost 2 bases, leaving 0 bases of the junction unmatched. The CDR3 region has the DNA TGCGCCAGCAGCTTACAGGGGGAAGAGACCCAGTACTTC. Translated, it gives CASSLQGEETQYF.

V gene TRBV5-6 combines with J gene TRBJ2-7; a possible D gene is TRBD2 (7 bases). This CDR3 region has 14 residues. Germline CDR1 is SGHDT and CDR2 is YYEEEE. V gave up 1 base and J gave up 7 bases, with 15 bases separating them. The CDR3, as DNA: TGTGCCAGCAGCTTGAGGGGGGGGGTTCGGGAGCAGTACTTC. It encodes CASSLRGGVREQYF.

This clonotype was counted ten times or more. CDR3 loop: CASSGYQGSGNTIYF. CDR3 sequence (DNA): TGTGCCAGCAGCGGCTATCAGGGGTCTGGAAACACCATATATTTT. The rearrangement uses TRBV7-2 and TRBJ1-3, with a tentative D call TRBD1 (6 bases). Per the germline V gene, CDR1 is SGHTA and CDR2 is FQGNSA. The CDR3 sequence is 15 residues long. Trimming took 5 bases from V and 1 from J, leaving 12 bases between them.

This clonotype was recorded many times. The chain employs TRBV5-5 and TRBJ2-3; D is perhaps TRBD1 (5 bases). CDR3 length: 15 amino acids. V lost 4 bases and J 4 bases, leaving 16 bases between the germline ends. The V gene's germline CDR1 is SGHKS and CDR2 YYEKEE (reference sequence). CDR3 sequence: CASSPHSTASDTQYF. In DNA form, the CDR3 reads TGTGCCAGCAGCCCGCACTCGACAGCCTCAGATACGCAGTATTTT.

This clonotype was detected many times. The chain employs TRBV12-3 or TRBV12-4 and TRBJ2-5; D not certain. The CDR3 is 13 residues long. Trimming took 6 bases from V and 3 from J, leaving 11 bases between them. CDR3 nucleotide sequence: TGTGCCAGCAGCTTTGTCCCAGAAGAGACCCAGTACTTC. It codes for CASSFVPEETQYF.

This clonotype was observed at least ten times. V gene TRBV19 combines with J gene TRBJ2-5; D uncertain. The CDR3 consists of 15 residues. Trimming took off 3 bases at V and 1 base at J, with 12 bases between the two ends. Germline lookup yields CDR1 LNHDA and CDR2 SQIVND (reference sequence). The CDR3, as DNA: TGTGCCAGTAGTATCCTCGGCATAGCCCAAGAGACCCAGTACTTC. Amino acid sequence: CASSILGIAQETQYF. Drawing the rest from reference TRBV19 and TRBJ2-5, the complete variable domain is DGGITQSPKYLFRKEGQNVTLSCEQNLNHDAMYWYRQDPGQGLRLIYYSQIVNDFQKGDIAEGYSVSREKKESFPLTVTSAQKNPTAFYLCASSILGIAQETQYFGPGTRLLVL.

This clonotype was counted ten times or more. The genes are TRBV20-1 and TRBJ1-1, with TRBD1 as a possible D gene (5 bases). The CDR3 has 10 amino acids. V was trimmed by 6 bases and J by 8 bases, leaving 10 bases between them. Germline-derived CDR1 and CDR2 are DFQATT and SNEGSKA (reference sequence). The CDR3 nucleotides are TGCAGTGCGCGCCGGGGCGAAGCTTTCTTT. Its protein is CSARRGEAFF.

Ten or more counts support this clonotype. V and J are TRBV15 and TRBJ1-1, with 12 bases fitting TRBD1. The CDR3 length is 14 residues. With 4 bases clipped from V and 6 bases from J, the junction kept 3 bases outside the gene matches. From germline, CDR1 is LNHNV and CDR2 YYDKDF (reference sequence). CDR3 DNA sequence: TGTGCCACCAGCAAGGGACAGGGGGCTGCTGAAGCTTTCTTT. This gives the protein CATSKGQGAAEAFF.

This clonotype was seen ten or more times. V and J are TRBV18 and TRBJ2-7; either TRBD1 or TRBD2 may fit D (5 bases each). The CDR3 length is 14 residues. The V end was cut by 4 bases, the J end by 10 bases, with 20 bases between. Germline CDR1 is KGHSH and CDR2 is LQKENI. The DNA of the CDR3 is TGTGCCAGCTCACTATGGGACGGCAAGGCAGCCCAGTACTTC. Protein product: CASSLWDGKAAQYF.

This clonotype appeared a few times. The CDR3 bases are TGCAGTGCACGGGGACAGGGGGCTCGAGGCTACACCTTC. This encodes CSARGQGARGYTF. The rearrangement uses TRBV20-1 and TRBJ1-2, with 12 bases fitting TRBD1. Germline trimming cut 6 bases from V and 8 bases from J; bases unmatched to any gene: 7. The CDR3 consists of 13 residues. Germline-derived CDR1 and CDR2 are DFQATT and SNEGSKA (reference sequence).